Each of the 24 T cell receptor beta chains below was sequenced from the same sample in a study of regulatory T cells in long-lasting Graves disease. Documented time point: persistent/refractory GD, antithyroid drugs over 5 years with positive TRAb. Construction of the TCR library relied on RNA isolated from PBMCs. iRepertoire HTBI primers and Arm-PCR of CDR3 regions built TCR beta libraries. TCRdb used MiXCR to reprocess the multiplex PCR reads, holding one entry per CDR3 protein. The table lists fewer than 450,000 distinct CDR3 sequences, less than 25% of them singletons. The sequencing used peripheral blood mononuclear cells (PBMCs), collected when the disease was refractory, from a patient treated with antithyroid drugs. These receptors originate from a female donor with Graves disease.

The genes are TRBV20-1 and TRBJ2-1, with TRBD2 matching over 8 bases. V lost 5 bases, J lost 6 bases, and 6 bases stayed unmatched. Germline V gene data show CDR1 as DFQATT and CDR2 as SNEGSKA (reference sequence). The CDR3 sequence is 13 residues long. The CDR3 sequence is CSAGFGGANEQFF. The DNA of the CDR3 is TGCAGTGCTGGATTCGGGGGGGCCAATGAGCAGTTCTTC.

This chain joins TRBV10-2 and TRBJ2-7, with 8 positions matching TRBD2. The junction had 3 bases not matched to a gene; V was cut back by 3 bases and J by 5 bases. Germline V lookup: CDR1 WSHSY, CDR2 SAAADI. CDR3 size: 13 residues. The DNA of the CDR3 is TGCGCCAGCAGTGACTGGCGGGAGGACGAGCAGTACTTC. Protein: CASSDWREDEQYF.

The chain recombines TRBV7-9 with TRBJ2-7; TRBD2 matches at 12 bases. CDR1 is SEHNR and CDR2 is FQNEAQ in the germline V gene (reference sequence). Trimming removed 5 bases from V and 10 bases from J; junction bases left unmatched: 15. This CDR3 has 16 residues. CDR3 sequence (DNA): TGTGCCAGCAGCACTGGGGCCGGGACTAGCGGGTCCCCTCAGTACTTC. This gives the protein CASSTGAGTSGSPQYF.

This clonotype was seen ten or more times. This chain joins TRBV6-2 or TRBV6-3 and TRBJ2-4; tentative D call: TRBD2 (5 bases). Trimming left V 7 bases short and J 6 bases short, with 19 bases between. This CDR3 has 15 residues. Germline values: CDR1 MNHEY, CDR2 SVGEGT. The CDR3 bases are TGTGCCAGCACTACGGAGCGGACCCTCGGAAACATTCAGTACTTC. It encodes CASTTERTLGNIQYF.

The J gene is TRBJ1-4, the V gene TRBV29-1; D is unclear. There are 13 residues in the CDR3. The germline V gene has CDR1 SQVTM and CDR2 ANQGSEA. The V and J ends lost 3 bases and 8 bases respectively, with 13 bases between them. CDR3 protein: CSVESGLGEKLFF. In DNA, the CDR3 is TGCAGCGTTGAGTCCGGTTTGGGGGAAAAACTGTTTTTT.

This clonotype was seen many times. V is TRBV20-1 and J is TRBJ1-4, with TRBD1 matching over 9 bases. V gave up 4 bases and J gave up 5 bases; unmatched junction bases: 2. The CDR3 extends over 13 amino acids. Germline V gene lookup returns CDR1 DFQATT and CDR2 SNEGSKA (reference sequence). The chain's CDR3 is CSAMGQGNEKLFF. The CDR3 DNA follows: TGCAGTGCTATGGGACAGGGAAATGAAAAACTGTTTTTT.

CDR3 sequence reads: CASSSPGRFEDEFF. In nucleotides, the CDR3 is TGTGCCAGCAGCTCCCCGGGACGGTTTGAGGATGAGTTCTTC. V gene TRBV28 combines with J gene TRBJ2-1, with D possibly being TRBD1 or TRBD2 (5 bases each). This CDR3 is built from 14 residues. V gave up 6 bases and J gave up 14 bases, with 23 bases separating them. CDR1 MDHEN and CDR2 SYDVKM come from the germline V gene.

This clonotype was observed at least ten times. The chain couples TRBV11-2 to TRBJ2-7; 9 bases map to TRBD1. V lost 5 bases, J lost 1 base, and 9 bases stayed unmatched. Germline assignment: CDR1 SGHAT and CDR2 FQNNGV. This CDR3 spans 16 amino acids. This chain's CDR3 is CASSARTGALSYEQYF. CDR3 in DNA: TGTGCCAGCAGCGCCAGGACAGGGGCCCTTTCCTACGAGCAGTACTTC.

In this sample, this clonotype turned up many times. The V gene is TRBV28, the J gene TRBJ2-7, with D unclear. V lost 0 bases and J lost 6, with 9 bases in between. Germline CDR1 MDHEN, CDR2 SYDVKM. This CDR3 spans 13 amino acids. The CDR3 nucleotides are TGTGCCAGCAGTTTATGGGCCCGACGCGAGCAGTACTTC. Amino acids: CASSLWARREQYF.

To note about this clonotype: Compared with germline, one end of the junction differs, possibly owing to a read error. The chain couples TRBV15 to TRBJ2-5, with 11 nucleotides matching TRBD2. Per the germline V gene, CDR1 is LNHNV and CDR2 is YYDKDF (reference sequence). The length of the CDR3 is 16 residues. CDR3 nucleotides: TGTGTCACCAGCAAACCACTAGCGGGAGCTGGCGAGACCCAGTACTTC. It is translated as CVTSKPLAGAGETQYF.

The chain has TRBV7-2 and TRBJ1-1; D unresolved. CDR3 length: 14 residues. CDR1 and CDR2 (germline): SGHTA, FQGNSA. V lost 4 bases and J 5 bases, leaving 14 bases between the germline ends. Here the CDR3 reads CASSSSTVSTEAFF. The CDR3 DNA is TGTGCCAGCAGCTCCTCGACCGTTAGTACTGAAGCTTTCTTT.

Details on this clonotype: This may stem from a read error, because a much larger clone lies one nucleotide away. The chain joins TRBV7-8 to TRBJ2-7, with D possibly called TRBD1 or TRBD2 (7 bases each). CDR3 length equals 16 residues. Germline V gives CDR1 SGHVS, CDR2 FQNEAQ. For the CDR3, the DNA is TGTGCCTGCAGCTACCCCGACAGGGACTACTCCTACGAGCAGTACTTC. This translates into CACSYPDRDYSYEQYF.

The V call is TRBV5-1, the J call TRBJ1-3, with D possibly TRBD1 on 5 matching bases. The CDR3 covers 14 residues. Germline loops: CDR1 SGHRS, CDR2 YFSETQ. V lost 4 bases to trimming and J lost 0 bases, with 8 bases between them. The CDR3 DNA sequence: TGCGCCAGCAGCCGGGACCTCTCTGGAAACACCATATATTTT. Its protein is CASSRDLSGNTIYF.

This clonotype was counted many times. The chain employs TRBV28 and TRBJ2-7; 14 nucleotides agree with TRBD2. The CDR3 spans 15 residues. From germline, CDR1 is MDHEN and CDR2 SYDVKM. V was pared by 3 bases and J by 5 bases, with 3 bases of the junction left unmatched. The CDR3 bases are TGTGCCAGCAGTTTCGAGACTAGCGGGAGGGACGAGCAGTACTTC. It codes for CASSFETSGRDEQYF. Full variable domain (remainder filled in from reference TRBV28 and TRBJ2-7): DVKVTQSSRYLVKRTGEKVFLECVQDMDHENMFWYRQDPGLGLRLIYFSYDVKMKEKGDIPEGYSVSREKKERFSLILESASTNQTSMYLCASSFETSGRDEQYFGPGTRLTVT.

The gene calls are TRBV6-1 and TRBJ2-7; no firm D call. CDR3 length: 11 residues. Germline V gene sequence: CDR1 MNHNS, CDR2 SASEGT. Trimming removed 3 bases from V and 6 bases from J, with 6 bases in between. The CDR3 spells CASSDNTEQYF. CDR3 in DNA: TGTGCCAGCAGTGATAATACCGAGCAGTACTTC.

V is TRBV6-9 and J is TRBJ2-2; TRBD1 might be the D (6 bases). Trimming removed 3 bases from V and 5 bases from J, with 13 bases in between. The CDR3 extends over 15 amino acids. Germline V gene data show CDR1 as MNHGY and CDR2 as SVAAGI. Here the CDR3 DNA reads TGTGCCAGCAGTTACTCAGGGGCGAGGACCGGGGAGCTGTTTTTT. As protein: CASSYSGARTGELFF.

The rearrangement uses TRBV7-9 and TRBJ1-1, with unresolved D. V was shortened by 0 bases and J by 11 bases, with 10 bases between the two germline ends. The germline CDR1 and CDR2 sequences are SEHNR and FQNEAQ (reference sequence). The CDR3 covers 12 residues. This CDR3 reads CASSLAPTEAFF. The CDR3 coding sequence is TGTGCCAGCAGCTTAGCCCCCACCGAGGCTTTCTTT.

This clonotype appeared many times. The rearrangement uses TRBV12-3 or TRBV12-4 and TRBJ2-5, with a tentative D call TRBD2 (5 bases). The length of the CDR3 is 13 residues. The ends were cut back, 8 bases at V and 4 bases at J, with 14 bases in the middle. As DNA, the CDR3 is TGTGCCAGCCGAAGGCCCGGGGTAGAGACCCAGTACTTC. It encodes CASRRPGVETQYF.

This clonotype was seen a few times. The chain uses TRBV30 and TRBJ1-5, with no clear D. Germline CDR1 reads GTSNPN; CDR2 reads SVGIG (reference sequence). V lost 3 bases and J lost 1, with 10 bases in between. The CDR3 is 14 residues long. CDR3: CAWSPGRSNQPQHF. The DNA of the CDR3 is TGTGCCTGGAGCCCCGGAAGAAGCAATCAGCCCCAGCATTTT. The full variable domain, in which reference TRBV30 and TRBJ1-5 provide the parts outside the CDR3, is SQTIHQWPATLVQPVGSPLSLECTVEGTSNPNLYWYRQAAGRGLQLLFYSVGIGQISSEVPQNLSASRPQDRQFILSSKKLLLSDSGFYLCAWSPGRSNQPQHFGDGTRLSIL.

This sequence joins TRBV7-2 and TRBJ1-3; 7 nucleotides match TRBD1. The CDR3 contains 15 residues. V gave up 5 bases and J gave up 0 bases; unmatched junction bases: 4. Germline CDR1 and CDR2: SGHTA and FQGNSA. The CDR3 nucleotides read TGTGCCAGCAGCGCCAGGGACAGCTCTGGAAACACCATATATTTT. The encoded protein is CASSARDSSGNTIYF.

This clonotype was seen repeatedly, ten times or more. CDR3 nucleotide sequence: TGTGCCAGCAGCGACGGGAGGGCCCGACCGACCTTC. This translates into CASSDGRARPTF. V gene TRBV28 combines with J gene TRBJ1-2; no firm D call. Per the germline V gene, CDR1 is MDHEN and CDR2 is SYDVKM. The V and J ends lost 6 bases and 14 bases respectively, with 19 bases between them. This CDR3 has 12 residues.

This clonotype was observed a handful of times. One junction end does not reproduce the germline sequence, and a read error may be involved. V is TRBV19 and J is TRBJ2-1; TRBD2 matches 11 bases. In germline, CDR1 is LNHDA, CDR2 SQIVND (reference sequence). The CDR3 has 12 amino acids. CDR3 amino acids: CASSISGRALLF. DNA for the CDR3: TGTGCCAGTAGTATTAGCGGGAGGGCCCTCCTCTTC.

This clonotype was seen at least ten times. J is TRBJ1-4 and V is TRBV5-1; D remains ambiguous. V dropped 1 base and J dropped 5 bases, with 12 bases sitting between them. This CDR3 has 15 amino acids. Per germline, CDR1 SGHRS and CDR2 YFSETQ. The CDR3 bases are TGCGCCAGCAGCTTGCGAGGTCGCCAGAATGAAAAACTGTTTTTT. It codes for CASSLRGRQNEKLFF. Based on the CDR3 plus reference TRBV5-1 and TRBJ1-4, the full variable domain is KAGVTQTPRYLIKTRGQQVTLSCSPISGHRSVSWYQQTPGQGLQFLFEYFSETQRNKGNFPGRFSGRQFSNSRSEMNVSTLELGDSALYLCASSLRGRQNEKLFFGSGTQLSVL.

Of note for this clonotype: A much larger clone lies a single base off, so this may be a read error. V and J are TRBV7-2 and TRBJ1-2; possible D gene TRBD1, 5 bases. The V gene lost 8 bases and the J gene lost 2 bases, with 15 bases spanning the gap. The CDR3 sequence is 14 residues long. The germline V gene has CDR1 SGHTA and CDR2 FQGNSA. The DNA for the CDR3 is TGTGCCAGCGGCCAGGACCGGGGGAACTATGGCTACACCTTC. It translates to CASGQDRGNYGYTF.